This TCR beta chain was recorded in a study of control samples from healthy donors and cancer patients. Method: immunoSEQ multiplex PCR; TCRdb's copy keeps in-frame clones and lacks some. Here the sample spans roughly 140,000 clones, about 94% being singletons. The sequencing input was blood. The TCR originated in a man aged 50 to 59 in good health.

CDR3 sequence reads: CASSPRRQGGTGELFF. The CDR3 coding sequence is TGTGCCAGCTCACCACGAAGACAGGGAGGGACCGGGGAGCTGTTTTTT. V and J are TRBV18 and TRBJ2-2; D tentatively reads TRBD1 or TRBD2 (7 bases each). V was cut by 1 base and J by 5 bases, with 14 bases left in between. Germline lookup yields CDR1 KGHSH and CDR2 LQKENI. The CDR3 runs 16 residues.